Listed here are 8 T cell receptor beta chains from one sample, sequenced in a study of blood T cells in healthy people across ages. Using a J-beta primer mix together with a sample-barcoded 5' primer, a second PCR was run for about 7 to 12 cycles. From the 5' RACE reads, TCRdb called clonotypes with MiXCR, one entry per CDR3 protein. The sample includes about a million distinct CDR3 sequences, roughly 50% of them seen just once. Sequencing was carried out using blood. These receptors originate from a woman aged 55-70 years in good health.

The chain employs TRBV4-1 and TRBJ2-3, with 11 bases identical to TRBD2. The junction had 8 bases not matched to a gene; V was cut back by 0 bases and J by 0 bases. Germline CDR1 is MGHRA and CDR2 is YSYEKL. This CDR3 region has 19 residues. The CDR3 bases are TGCGCCAGCAGCCAAGATCGAGGGACTAGCGGATATAGCACAGATACGCAGTATTTT. This encodes CASSQDRGTSGYSTDTQYF.

This chain joins TRBV6-1 and TRBJ2-5, with D unresolved. Per germline, CDR1 MNHNS and CDR2 SASEGT. The CDR3 has 12 residues. Trimming pared 4 bases from V and 1 base from J, leaving 4 bases between. The CDR3 DNA sequence: TGTGCCAGCAGTGTGTCCCAAGAGACCCAGTACTTC. It specifies CASSVSQETQYF.

CDR3 region: CSASGQGGNEQFF. DNA of the CDR3: TGCAGTGCTTCGGGACAGGGAGGCAATGAGCAGTTCTTC. The chain is built from TRBV20-1 and TRBJ2-1; TRBD1 aligns across 9 bases. The CDR3 is made up of 13 amino acids. After removal of 5 bases from V and 6 bases from J, the junction contained 5 bases not matched to a gene. Germline V gene data show CDR1 as DFQATT and CDR2 as SNEGSKA (reference sequence).

This clonotype has only a few counts. The chain couples TRBV4-1 to TRBJ1-2; 7 positions agree with TRBD1. V trimming: 1 base; J trimming: 10 bases; junction bases outside the gene matches: 9. There are 14 residues in the CDR3. CDR1 MGHRA and CDR2 YSYEKL come from the germline V gene. The DNA of the CDR3 is TGCGCCAGCAGCCAAGGTGGGCAGGGGGAGGTCTACACCTTC. It codes for CASSQGGQGEVYTF.

This clonotype was found a few times. The CDR3 loop is CASREEIPDTQYF. CDR3 DNA: TGCGCCAGCAGGGAGGAGATCCCAGATACGCAGTATTTT. This chain connects TRBV5-1 to TRBJ2-3, with D perhaps TRBD2 (5 bases). CDR1 is SGHRS and CDR2 is YFSETQ in the germline V gene. Trimming took 5 bases from V and 4 from J, leaving 11 bases between them. The CDR3 length is 13 residues. Filled out from reference TRBV5-1 and TRBJ2-3, the complete variable domain reads KAGVTQTPRYLIKTRGQQVTLSCSPISGHRSVSWYQQTPGQGLQFLFEYFSETQRNKGNFPGRFSGRQFSNSRSEMNVSTLELGDSALYLCASREEIPDTQYFGPGTRLTVL.

The chain uses TRBV7-2 and TRBJ2-6; 11 bases agree with TRBD2. This CDR3 region has 17 residues. The V gene end was trimmed by 5 bases and the J gene end by 0 bases; junction bases not matched to a gene: 3. Germline V gives CDR1 SGHTA, CDR2 FQGNSA. This chain's CDR3 is CASSQLAGDSGANVLTF. The CDR3 region has the DNA TGTGCCAGCAGCCAACTAGCGGGGGACTCTGGGGCCAACGTCCTGACTTTC.

The gene calls are TRBV3-1 and TRBJ2-7; TRBD2 is a possible D gene (5 bases). The V end lost 7 bases, the J end lost 5 bases, and 18 bases lay between the germline ends. Germline CDR1 and CDR2: LGHDT and YNNKEL (reference sequence). The CDR3 length is 14 residues. The CDR3 nucleotides read TGTGCCAGCACCCATACGGGGTATGGCCACGAGCAGTACTTC. It codes for CASTHTGYGHEQYF.

CDR3 DNA sequence: TGTGCCAGCAGCCTCAGCAGGACTAGCGGCGAGCAGTACTTC. Translation: CASSLSRTSGEQYF. This chain uses TRBV28 with TRBJ2-7; 10 nucleotides align to TRBD2. Germline V gene data show CDR1 as MDHEN and CDR2 as SYDVKM. V lost 6 bases and J lost 6; bases outside the gene matches: 8. CDR3 length: 14 amino acids.